This passage covers 11 T cell receptor beta chains from one sample sequenced in a study of healthy donors' naive CD4 and CD8 T cells. Each TCR library used 500 ng of total RNA and a linear amplification protocol. Via MiXCR, TCRdb re-called the reads, giving one row per CDR3 protein. This table holds about 180,000 distinct CDR3 sequences, over 60% found once. Specimen: naive CD4+ and CD8+ T cells sorted from blood, pooled from several donors. The receptors originated from a pool of human donors in good health; the sample pools cells from several healthy donors.

The chain joins TRBV11-1 to TRBJ2-1; D gene ambiguous. Germline CDR1 and CDR2: SGHAT and FQDESV (reference sequence). V was trimmed by 4 bases and J by 8 bases, leaving 15 bases between them. This CDR3 is 14 amino acids long. CDR3 nucleotide sequence: TGTGCCAGCAGCTGGGCCCGGGCCTTGGATGAGCAGTTCTTC. It codes for CASSWARALDEQFF. Filled out from reference TRBV11-1 and TRBJ2-1, the complete variable domain reads EAEVAQSPRYKITEKSQAVAFWCDPISGHATLYWYRQILGQGPELLVQFQDESVVDDSQLPKDRFSAERLKGVDSTLKIQPAELGDSAMYLCASSWARALDEQFFGPGTRLTVL.

The chain uses TRBV5-5 and TRBJ2-3, with TRBD1 matching over 7 bases. The CDR3 runs 14 residues. Germline V gene data show CDR1 as SGHKS and CDR2 as YYEKEE (reference sequence). V shed 3 bases, J shed 6 bases, and the junction held 7 bases outside the gene matches. As DNA, the CDR3 is TGTGCCAGCAGCTCGGGACAGCTTCGGGATACGCAGTATTTT. Translated: CASSSGQLRDTQYF.

The chain uses TRBV29-1 and TRBJ2-7; D possibly uses TRBD1 or TRBD2 (5 bases each). The V gene lost 4 bases and the J gene lost 7 bases, with 17 bases spanning the gap. In germline, CDR1 is SQVTM, CDR2 ANQGSEA. CDR3 size: 13 residues. The CDR3 loop reads CSVVGTEVWEQYF. The CDR3, as DNA: TGCAGCGTTGTCGGGACGGAAGTCTGGGAGCAGTACTTC.

The chain carries TRBV19 and TRBJ1-1; perhaps TRBD1 as D (6 bases). CDR1 and CDR2 from the germline V gene are LNHDA and SQIVND (reference sequence). V was shortened by 7 bases and J by 5 bases, with 14 bases between the two germline ends. The CDR3 runs 13 residues. As DNA, the CDR3 is TGTGCCAGTACTTTCCGGGGGCTTACTGAAGCTTTCTTT. Translation: CASTFRGLTEAFF.

The CDR3 sequence: CASSSGQGTYEQYF. CDR3 coding DNA: TGTGCCAGTAGTTCGGGACAGGGGACCTACGAGCAGTACTTC. J is TRBJ2-7 and V is TRBV19; 10 bases match TRBD1. The germline gives CDR1 LNHDA, CDR2 SQIVND (reference sequence). The CDR3 covers 14 residues. The ends lost 5 bases at V and 2 bases at J; junction bases unmatched: 3.

CDR3 nucleotides: TGCAGTGCTAGAGATGCGGGGGCGACCTACAATGAGCAGTTCTTC. It translates to CSARDAGATYNEQFF. V and J are TRBV20-1 and TRBJ2-1, with D possibly matching TRBD2 (7 bases). Between the trimmed V and J ends, which lost 0 bases and 2 bases, there was a span of 11 bases. The CDR3 sequence is 15 residues long. CDR1 and CDR2 from the germline V gene are DFQATT and SNEGSKA (reference sequence).

The rearrangement links TRBV6-5 to TRBJ2-5; a weak D match, TRBD2 (5 bases). V was pared by 0 bases and J by 5 bases, with 16 bases between. This CDR3 region has 16 residues. Germline lookup yields CDR1 MNHEY and CDR2 SVGAGI. CDR3 residues: CASSYSRGPERETQYF. The DNA of the CDR3 is TGTGCCAGCAGTTACTCCAGAGGACCGGAGCGGGAGACCCAGTACTTC.

J is TRBJ2-7 and V is TRBV20-1; D is unclear. Germline V CDR1 and CDR2: DFQATT, SNEGSKA (reference sequence). The CDR3 totals 15 residues. V shed 0 bases and J shed 2 bases, with 14 bases lying between them. This CDR3 is CSARELGSIAYEQYF. In DNA form, the CDR3 reads TGCAGTGCTAGAGAACTCGGGTCTATTGCCTACGAGCAGTACTTC.

The chain recombines TRBV20-1 with TRBJ1-2; 8 nucleotides align to TRBD1. CDR1 and CDR2 (germline): DFQATT, SNEGSKA (reference sequence). The CDR3 is 12 amino acids. The trim removed 1 base at V and 5 bases at J, leaving 0 bases unmatched. For the CDR3, the DNA is TGCAGTGCTAGAGGACAGGGGTATGGCTACACCTTC. Its translation is CSARGQGYGYTF.

The chain combines TRBV19 with TRBJ1-1, with D unclear. Germline lookup yields CDR1 LNHDA and CDR2 SQIVND (reference sequence). The CDR3 runs to 14 residues. Trimming left V 7 bases short and J 6 bases short, with 18 bases between. The DNA of the CDR3 is TGTGCCAGTACCGGGGTCCTGCACGGGGCTGAAGCTTTCTTT. Its protein is CASTGVLHGAEAFF. The full variable domain, in which reference TRBV19 and TRBJ1-1 provide the parts outside the CDR3, is DGGITQSPKYLFRKEGQNVTLSCEQNLNHDAMYWYRQDPGQGLRLIYYSQIVNDFQKGDIAEGYSVSREKKESFPLTVTSAQKNPTAFYLCASTGVLHGAEAFFGQGTRLTVV.

The rearrangement uses TRBV19 and TRBJ1-1, with D possibly matching TRBD1 (5 bases). V lost 5 bases, J lost 3 bases, and 16 bases lay in between. There are 15 residues in the CDR3. Germline V CDR1 and CDR2: LNHDA, SQIVND (reference sequence). CDR3 bases: TGTGCCAGTAGTGTCTGGGCAGGGACGGACACTGAAGCTTTCTTT. Residues: CASSVWAGTDTEAFF.